In this sample, the clone carrying this TCR beta chain turned up once. The data were taken from a study of T cell changes during pregnancy in multiple sclerosis. TCRdb's table, derived via immunoSEQ multiplex PCR, lists solely in-frame clones and lacks some. The sample shows fewer than 35,000 clones, roughly 89% of them seen only once. The CDR3 has 14 residues. Trimming left V 6 bases short and J 5 bases short, with 16 bases between. Per the germline V gene, CDR1 is SEHNR and CDR2 is FQNEAQ (reference sequence). The TCR sequence derives from a female donor in good health, enrolled as a control in a pregnancy study. The source material was CD4+ T cells from peripheral blood mononuclear cells, sampled in the third trimester of pregnancy. V is TRBV7-9 and J is TRBJ1-1; D might be TRBD1 (6 bases). Here the CDR3 DNA reads TGTGCCAGCAGTCTCAGAGGGGGAGGGACTGAAGCTTTCTTT. Translated: CASSLRGGGTEAFF.